The clone carrying this TCR beta chain was picked up many times. Its antigen is undetermined. This CDR3 is 14 amino acids long. V lost 8 bases, J lost 1 base, and 14 bases lay in between. CDR1 and CDR2 (germline): MNHEY, SVGAGI. The sample comes from a study of CD8 T cells in ankylosing spondylitis. Study-level points and caveats: Earlier authors reported some of these motif variants in reactive arthritis synovial fluid and blood. Disease-associated clones were reportedly significantly overrepresented in matched ankylosing spondylitis synovial fluid.

TCRdb itself ran the 5' RACE reads through MiXCR, one entry per CDR3 protein. The profile shows some 130,000 distinct CDR3 sequences, 5.5% to 7.5% of them singletons. The rearrangement links TRBV6-5 to TRBJ2-5; D may be TRBD1 (5 bases). The clonotype originates from a female donor with ankylosing spondylitis or in good health (not recorded which). The specimen sequenced was blood, either unsorted or a sorted T cell fraction (not recorded which). DNA of the CDR3: TGTGCCAGCGGTTTCAAGGGGTCCCAAGAGACCCAGTACTTC. Protein sequence: CASGFKGSQETQYF.